This T cell receptor (beta chain) emerged from a study of memory CD4+ T cells and cytomegalovirus serostatus. The sort gate was single viable CD3+CD4+CD8-CD45RO+ cells for memory CD4+ T cells. The CDR3 loop spans 15 amino acids. Germline-derived CDR1 and CDR2 are SNHLY and FYNNEI. V dropped 6 bases and J dropped 0; count of bases not matched to a gene: 5. Using immunoSEQ multiplex PCR, the repertoire was profiled, and TCRdb retains in-frame clones only, with some absent. Altogether 50,000 to 75,000 clones are present, around four fifths being singletons, with the ten largest covering about 1%. The J gene is TRBJ1-3, the V gene TRBV2, with 7 bases aligning to TRBD1. Sequenced material: memory CD4+ T cells from blood. The origin of this receptor is an adult in good health and CMV-seronegative. The CDR3 loop is CASRDGQASGNTIYF. As DNA, the CDR3 is TGTGCCAGCAGGGACGGACAGGCCTCTGGAAACACCATATATTTT.